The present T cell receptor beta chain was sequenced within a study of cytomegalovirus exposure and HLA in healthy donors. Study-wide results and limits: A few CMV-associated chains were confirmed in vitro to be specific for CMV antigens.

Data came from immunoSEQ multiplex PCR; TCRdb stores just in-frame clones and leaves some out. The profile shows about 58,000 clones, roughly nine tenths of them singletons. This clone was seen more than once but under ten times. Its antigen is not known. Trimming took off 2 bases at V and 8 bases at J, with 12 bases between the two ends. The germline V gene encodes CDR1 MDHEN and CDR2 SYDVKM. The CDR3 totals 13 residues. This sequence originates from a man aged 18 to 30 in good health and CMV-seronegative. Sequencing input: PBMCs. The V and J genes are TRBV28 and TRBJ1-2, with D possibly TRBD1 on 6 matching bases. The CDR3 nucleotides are TGTGCCAGCAGTTTACAACAGGGACAAGGCTACACCTTC. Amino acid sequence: CASSLQQGQGYTF.